Following are 17 T cell receptor beta chains from one sample sequenced in a study of T cell changes during pregnancy in multiple sclerosis. Method: immunoSEQ multiplex PCR; TCRdb's copy keeps in-frame clones and lacks some. The table has tens of thousands of clones, nearly 95% seen once; the top ten hold roughly 0.14%. The sequenced sample was CD4+ T cells from peripheral blood mononuclear cells, obtained after pregnancy. These receptors were collected from a female donor with multiple sclerosis, enrolled in a pregnancy study.

This chain joins TRBV28 and TRBJ2-7; maybe TRBD1 (5 bases). From germline, CDR1 is MDHEN and CDR2 SYDVKM. The CDR3 has 12 residues. Trimming removed 3 bases from V and 8 bases from J, with 11 bases in between. The CDR3 nucleotides read TGTGCCAGCAGTTTGAAAGGGGTGAAGCAGTACTTC. It is translated as CASSLKGVKQYF.

This clone was counted between two and nine times. The chain combines TRBV18 with TRBJ1-1; TRBD1 might be the D (6 bases). Germline-derived CDR1 and CDR2 are KGHSH and LQKENI. There are 15 residues in the CDR3. V lost 0 bases to trimming and J lost 4 bases, with 12 bases between them. Here the CDR3 DNA reads TGTGCCAGCTCACCACCGATCGGACAGCTCACTGAAGCTTTCTTT. Residues: CASSPPIGQLTEAFF. Full variable domain (remainder filled in from reference TRBV18 and TRBJ1-1): NAGVMQNPRHLVRRRGQEARLRCSPMKGHSHVYWYRQLPEEGLKFMVYLQKENIIDESGMPKERFSAEFPKEGPSILRIQQVVRGDSAAYFCASSPPIGQLTEAFFGQGTRLTVV.

This chain joins TRBV11-2 and TRBJ2-2, with 8 bases fitting TRBD1. The CDR3 has 17 residues. The V segment lost 0 bases and the J segment 6 bases; nucleotides outside the gene matches: 9. Germline V gives CDR1 SGHAT, CDR2 FQNNGV. In DNA, the CDR3 is TGTGCCAGCAGCTTAGATCCCCCAGGGGGCGCGGCCGGGGAGCTGTTTTTT. Protein: CASSLDPPGGAAGELFF.

The chain has TRBV28 and TRBJ1-2; 7 nucleotides line up with TRBD1. CDR1 and CDR2 from the germline V gene are MDHEN and SYDVKM. The CDR3 runs to 13 residues. With V trimmed by 3 bases and J by 8 bases, 6 bases remained unmatched. The chain's CDR3 is CASSFDRVDGYTF. CDR3 in DNA: TGTGCCAGCAGTTTTGACAGGGTCGACGGCTACACCTTC.

V gene TRBV7-2 combines with J gene TRBJ2-2; TRBD2 might be the D (6 bases). The CDR3 sequence is 17 residues long. The V gene's germline CDR1 is SGHTA and CDR2 FQGNSA. The V end was cut by 4 bases, the J end by 4 bases, with 19 bases between. CDR3 amino acids: CASSSEPGLRGTGELFF. The CDR3 DNA is TGTGCCAGCAGCTCAGAACCGGGACTCCGCGGCACCGGGGAGCTGTTTTTT.

This chain connects TRBV5-1 to TRBJ2-7, with a possible D match to TRBD2 (6 bases). Trimming shortened V by 0 bases and J by 5 bases, and 15 bases separated the two germline ends. Germline CDR1 reads SGHRS; CDR2 reads YFSETQ. This CDR3 contains 15 residues. The CDR3 sequence: CASSLDGRDRDEQYF. As DNA, the CDR3 is TGCGCCAGCAGCTTGGATGGGCGGGATAGGGACGAGCAGTACTTC.

The chain is built from TRBV29-1 and TRBJ2-1, with 9 bases identical to TRBD2. Germline CDR1 SQVTM, CDR2 ANQGSEA. The V segment lost 0 bases and the J segment 9 bases; nucleotides outside the gene matches: 12. CDR3 length: 16 residues. The CDR3 DNA reads as TGCAGCGTTGAAGATCAAGGCAGCGGGAGGCTGGGTGAGCAGTTCTTC. Its translation: CSVEDQGSGRLGEQFF.

This clone was recorded only once. The V call is TRBV10-3, the J call TRBJ2-7, with a possible D match to TRBD1 (6 bases). V was clipped by 0 bases and J by 7 bases, with 7 bases between them. This CDR3 has 12 residues. In germline, CDR1 is ENHRY, CDR2 SYGVKD. The CDR3 sequence is CAISESGAEQYF. As DNA, the CDR3 is TGTGCCATCAGTGAGTCGGGGGCGGAGCAGTACTTC.

The rearrangement joins TRBV28 to TRBJ1-2; D remains ambiguous. The CDR3 spans 13 residues. The V end lost 6 bases, the J end lost 4 bases, and 12 bases lay between the germline ends. CDR1 and CDR2 (germline): MDHEN, SYDVKM. CDR3 coding DNA: TGTGCCAGCAGCGGGAGTGAGGGCTATGGCTACACCTTC. Translated, it gives CASSGSEGYGYTF.

This chain uses TRBV10-3 with TRBJ2-2; TRBD2 agrees at 7 bases. CDR1 is ENHRY, CDR2 SYGVKD, per germline. The CDR3 spans 15 residues. Unmatched junction bases numbered 5, after V lost 4 bases and J lost 3 bases. The CDR3 bases are TGTGCCATCAGTGGGGGCGGGAGCGACACCGGGGAGCTGTTTTTT. This encodes CAISGGGSDTGELFF.

The chain recombines TRBV29-1 with TRBJ2-5; 7 bases align to TRBD2. Germline loops: CDR1 SQVTM, CDR2 ANQGSEA. After removal of 3 bases from V and 1 base from J, the junction contained 5 bases not matched to a gene. This CDR3 comprises 14 residues. Here the CDR3 DNA reads TGCAGCGTTGACCAAGCGGGGATCCAAGAGACCCAGTACTTC. Its translation is CSVDQAGIQETQYF.

Regarding this clone: One end of the junction does not line up with germline, which may come from a read error. This chain uses TRBV5-1 with TRBJ2-6; the match to TRBD1 covers 8 bases. The CDR3 is made up of 16 amino acids. The V gene's germline CDR1 is SGHRS and CDR2 YFSETQ. In nucleotides, the CDR3 is TGCGCCAGCAGATTGGGACAGGAGTCTGGGGCCAACGTCCTGACTTTC. Translation: CASRLGQESGANVLTF.

The chain has TRBV28 and TRBJ1-2; 10 nucleotides match TRBD1. V lost 1 base and J lost 2; bases outside the gene matches: 1. Germline V CDR1 and CDR2: MDHEN, SYDVKM. CDR3 length equals 15 residues. This CDR3 is CASSLSGQGNYGYTF. Here the CDR3 DNA reads TGTGCCAGCAGTTTATCGGGACAGGGGAACTATGGCTACACCTTC.

V usage is TRBV29-1 and J usage is TRBJ2-1; 11 nucleotides align to TRBD2. V lost 1 base, J lost 8 bases, and 10 bases stayed unmatched. The CDR3 has 16 amino acids. The V gene's germline CDR1 is SQVTM and CDR2 ANQGSEA. This chain's CDR3 is CSVEVPTSGRIDEQFF. CDR3 coding DNA: TGCAGCGTTGAAGTACCCACTAGCGGGAGAATTGATGAGCAGTTCTTC.

This chain joins TRBV28 and TRBJ2-3; 7 bases are a match to TRBD2. The V gene's germline CDR1 is MDHEN and CDR2 SYDVKM. With 3 bases clipped from V and 3 bases from J, the junction kept 6 bases outside the gene matches. The CDR3 is 15 amino acids. In nucleotides, the CDR3 is TGTGCCAGCAGTTTCGCGGGGGTAAGAACAGATACGCAGTATTTT. It specifies CASSFAGVRTDTQYF. Supplemented by reference TRBV28 and TRBJ2-3, the full variable domain reads DVKVTQSSRYLVKRTGEKVFLECVQDMDHENMFWYRQDPGLGLRLIYFSYDVKMKEKGDIPEGYSVSREKKERFSLILESASTNQTSMYLCASSFAGVRTDTQYFGPGTRLTVL.

The rearrangement joins TRBV5-4 to TRBJ2-7; 10 nucleotides match TRBD2. Germline trimming cut 5 bases from V and 1 base from J; bases unmatched to any gene: 6. Germline CDR1 and CDR2: SGHNT and YYREEE (reference sequence). This CDR3 comprises 15 residues. The CDR3 reads CASRLAGEVSYEQYF. CDR3 DNA: TGTGCCAGCAGGCTAGCGGGAGAAGTGTCCTACGAGCAGTACTTC.

This rearrangement joins TRBV29-1 to TRBJ2-7, with 7 nucleotides matching TRBD1. V dropped 2 bases and J dropped 2; count of bases not matched to a gene: 3. The CDR3 loop spans 13 amino acids. Germline V gene sequence: CDR1 SQVTM, CDR2 ANQGSEA. CDR3: CSVELGQPYEQYF. The CDR3 nucleotides are TGCAGCGTTGAATTGGGACAGCCCTACGAGCAGTACTTC.